The table lists the clone carrying this T cell receptor (beta chain) with a few counts. Its antigen remains unknown. The study recruited healthy Caucasian donors from Russia who were aged roughly 6 to 100. Extraction yielded at least 5 micrograms of total RNA per sample. The source of the sample is a study of blood T cells in healthy people across ages. Study-level results: Donor CMV status, an unknown factor, possibly confounded changes in expanded clonotypes. A roughly linear fall in TCR beta diversity per million T cells was seen with increasing age.

A second PCR, run for roughly 7 to 12 cycles, used a sample-barcoded 5' primer plus a J-beta primer mix. TCRdb used MiXCR to reprocess the 5' RACE reads, holding one entry per CDR3 protein. The data hold 700,000 or so distinct CDR3 sequences, with over 20% observed a single time. CDR1 and CDR2 from the germline V gene are SGHRS and YFSETQ. Trimming cost V 3 bases and J 5 bases, with 15 bases left between them. CDR3 length: 14 residues. Sequencing used blood. The clonotype comes from a man in his 70s in good health. V usage is TRBV5-1 and J usage is TRBJ2-7; possibly TRBD2 for D (5 bases). The CDR3 region is CASSSSHGGDEQYF. The CDR3 region has the DNA TGCGCCAGCAGCTCCAGTCACGGAGGCGACGAGCAGTACTTC.